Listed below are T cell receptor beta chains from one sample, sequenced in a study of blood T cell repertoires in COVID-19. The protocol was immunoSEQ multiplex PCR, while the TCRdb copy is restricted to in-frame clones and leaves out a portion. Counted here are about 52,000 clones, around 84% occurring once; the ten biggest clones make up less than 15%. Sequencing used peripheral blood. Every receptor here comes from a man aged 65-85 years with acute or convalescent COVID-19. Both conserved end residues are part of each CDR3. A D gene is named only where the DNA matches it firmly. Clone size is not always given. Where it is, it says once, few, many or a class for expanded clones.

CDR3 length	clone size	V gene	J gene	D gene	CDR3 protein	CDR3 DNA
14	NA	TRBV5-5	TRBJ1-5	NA	CASSSWGSRQPQHF	TGTGCCAGCAGCTCGTGGGGCTCAAGGCAGCCCCAGCATTTT
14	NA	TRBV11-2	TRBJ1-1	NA	CASSLEYSRTEAFF	TGTGCCAGCAGCTTAGAATACAGCCGCACTGAAGCTTTCTTT
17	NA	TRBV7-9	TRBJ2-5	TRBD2	CASSLPPGTSPPETQYF	TGTGCCAGCAGCTTACCCCCTGGGACTAGCCCGCCGGAGACCCAGTACTTC
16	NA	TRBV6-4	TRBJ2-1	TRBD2	CASSRLAGQLRDEQFF	TGTGCCAGCAGTCGACTAGCGGGACAACTTAGGGATGAGCAGTTCTTC
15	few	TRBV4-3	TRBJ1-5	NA	CASSQGRGGWQPQHF	TGCGCCAGCAGCCAAGGAAGGGGAGGATGGCAGCCCCAGCATTTT
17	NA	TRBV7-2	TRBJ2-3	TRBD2	CASSLRSPGLTTDTQYF	TGTGCCAGCAGCTTAAGGTCTCCGGGACTAACCACAGATACGCAGTATTTT
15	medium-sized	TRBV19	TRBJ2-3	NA	CASSIDTRSTDTQYF	TGTGCCAGTAGTATAGACACGCGGAGTACAGATACGCAGTATTTT
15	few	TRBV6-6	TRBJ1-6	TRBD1	CASSPGQDGNSPLHF	TGTGCCAGCAGTCCGGGACAGGACGGCAATTCACCCCTCCACTTT
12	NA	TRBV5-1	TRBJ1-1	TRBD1	CASGDSATEAFF	TGCGCCAGCGGGGACAGTGCGACTGAAGCTTTCTTT
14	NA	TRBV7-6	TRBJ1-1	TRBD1	CASSPGQGGIEAFF	TGTGCCAGCAGCCCCGGACAGGGGGGAATCGAAGCTTTCTTT
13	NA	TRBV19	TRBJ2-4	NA	CASRGQGKNIQYF	TGTGCCAGTAGGGGGCAGGGTAAAAACATTCAGTACTTC
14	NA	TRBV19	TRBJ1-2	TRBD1	CASRRVGQGNGYTF	TGTGCCAGTAGACGTGTCGGACAGGGGAACGGCTACACCTTC
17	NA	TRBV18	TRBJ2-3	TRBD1	CASSPTRTGRGTDTQYF	TGTGCCAGCTCACCGACCCGGACAGGGAGAGGCACAGATACGCAGTATTTT
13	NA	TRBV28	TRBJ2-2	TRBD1	CASRGQGAGELFF	TGTGCCAGTAGGGGACAGGGAGCCGGGGAGCTGTTTTTT
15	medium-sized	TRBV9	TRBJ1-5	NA	CASSVGAGGNQPQHF	TGTGCCAGCAGCGTAGGTGCAGGGGGCAATCAGCCCCAGCATTTT
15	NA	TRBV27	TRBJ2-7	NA	CASSLSVAEAYEQYF	TGTGCCAGCAGTTTATCGGTAGCGGAGGCCTACGAGCAGTACTTC
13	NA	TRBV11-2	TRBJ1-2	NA	CASSLTFNYGYTF	TGTGCCAGCAGCTTGACATTTAACTATGGCTACACCTTC
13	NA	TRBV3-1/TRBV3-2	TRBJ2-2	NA	CASSQDSTGELFF	TGTGCCAGCAGCCAAGATAGCACCGGGGAGCTGTTTTTT
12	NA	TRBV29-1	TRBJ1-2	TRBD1	CSVVGTAPRYTF	TGCAGCGTCGTCGGGACAGCCCCCCGCTATACCTTC
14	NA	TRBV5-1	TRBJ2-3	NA	CASSGGDATDTQYF	TGCGCCAGCAGCGGAGGGGACGCCACAGATACGCAGTATTTT
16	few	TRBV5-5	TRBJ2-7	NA	CASSLFRVQGTHEQYF	TGTGCCAGCAGCTTGTTCCGGGTCCAGGGAACCCACGAGCAGTACTTC
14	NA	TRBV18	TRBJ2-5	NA	CASSPAGGRGTQYF	TGTGCCAGCTCCCCCGCCGGCGGGCGAGGGACCCAGTACTTC